The subject of this entry is one T cell receptor beta chain. The data were taken from a study of shared clonotypes between healthy human individuals. Clones were sequenced by immunoSEQ multiplex PCR, and TCRdb holds only the in-frame ones, with some missing. This table holds about 2.4 million clones, approximately 93% found once. Trimming removed 7 bases at V and 3 bases at J, with 10 bases between. The CDR3 runs 13 residues. Germline lookup yields CDR1 MNHEY and CDR2 SMNVEV (reference sequence). The receptor's source is a man in his late teens or twenties in good health. Some clones in this sample may be carry-over from other donors' samples. This sequence joins TRBV27 and TRBJ2-1; no reliable D call. Sequencing used naive CD4+ T cells from PBMCs. The subset here: CD45RA+ positively selected. The CDR3 sequence: CASTPTGYNEQFF. The CDR3, as DNA: TGTGCCAGCACCCCGACTGGCTACAATGAGCAGTTCTTC.